Sequencing of this T cell receptor beta chain was carried out in a study of cytotoxic CD8 clonotypes in ibrutinib-treated CLL. General study findings and limits: Clonality increased with ibrutinib response but returned toward baseline at progression.

Researchers set a sequencing depth target of 1 in 200,000 to 1 in 1 million T cells. Produced via immunoSEQ multiplex PCR; TCRdb's table is partial and in-frame only. There are roughly 250,000 clones in the sample; 60% to 75% occur only once, and 15% to 17% lies in the top ten. Note on this clone: Its antigen is still unknown.

Germline values: CDR1 MGHDK, CDR2 SYGVNS. The CDR3 totals 15 residues. V lost 3 bases and J 1 base, leaving 10 bases between the germline ends. The V gene is TRBV25-1, the J gene TRBJ2-1; D is perhaps TRBD1 or TRBD2 (5 bases each). This specimen was PBMCs, taken after 24 months of ibrutinib treatment. This receptor was taken from a human donor with chronic lymphocytic leukemia. The CDR3 region is CASSDPGRSYNEQFF. CDR3 nucleotides: TGTGCCAGCAGTGATCCGGGACGTTCCTACAATGAGCAGTTCTTC.